One sample yielded the 18 T cell receptor beta chains listed below, sequenced in a study of blood T cell repertoires in COVID-19. The repertoire was sequenced with immunoSEQ multiplex PCR; TCRdb's copy has only in-frame clones and lacks some. The sample includes about 160,000 clones, more than 65% of them seen just once. The sequenced sample was peripheral blood. These TCRs come from a woman aged 80 or older with acute or convalescent COVID-19.

The genes are TRBV18 and TRBJ1-1, with 9 bases identical to TRBD1. Trimming cost V 3 bases and J 0 bases; bases outside gene matches: 2. The CDR3 runs to 15 residues. Germline V gene sequence: CDR1 KGHSH, CDR2 LQKENI. CDR3 bases: TGTGCCAGCTCACCGACAGGGGGGTTGAACACTGAAGCTTTCTTT. Encoded protein: CASSPTGGLNTEAFF.

The chain couples TRBV3-1 (or the pseudogene TRBV3-2) to TRBJ2-5; a weak D match, TRBD1 (6 bases). Trimming shortened V by 1 base and J by 4 bases, and 13 bases separated the two germline ends. Germline values: CDR1 LGHDT, CDR2 YNNKEL (reference sequence). This CDR3 is 15 amino acids long. CDR3: CASSQGIEGGETQYF. The DNA for the CDR3 is TGTGCCAGCAGCCAAGGTATAGAAGGGGGAGAGACCCAGTACTTC.

The rearrangement links TRBV5-5 to TRBJ1-3; D is unclear. CDR3 length: 13 residues. V dropped 3 bases and J dropped 3 bases, with 7 bases sitting between them. Germline V gene sequence: CDR1 SGHKS, CDR2 YYEKEE (reference sequence). The CDR3 is CASSSPGGNTIYF. Here the CDR3 DNA reads TGTGCCAGCAGCTCCCCAGGTGGAAACACCATATATTTT.

The V call is TRBV4-1, the J call TRBJ2-2, with TRBD2 identical over 8 bases. Germline V gene sequence: CDR1 MGHRA, CDR2 YSYEKL. V shed 4 bases, J shed 1 base, and the junction held 11 bases outside the gene matches. The CDR3 loop spans 18 amino acids. DNA for the CDR3: TGCGCCAGCAGCCCTGTGGCAGGGCTAGCGGGGAACACCGGGGAGCTGTTTTTT. Translated, it gives CASSPVAGLAGNTGELFF.

This clone was recorded once. This sequence joins TRBV3-1 (or the pseudogene TRBV3-2) and TRBJ2-7; TRBD1 agrees at 9 bases. Germline V CDR1 and CDR2: LGHDT, YNNKEL (reference sequence). The CDR3 contains 15 residues. Trimming at V came to 3 bases and at J to 2 bases, leaving 5 bases not matched to a gene. The CDR3 DNA reads TGTGCCAGCAGCCAGCCGGGACAGGGACCCTACGAGCAGTACTTC. Protein sequence: CASSQPGQGPYEQYF.

This clone was seen only once. Mismatch with germline at one junction end may stem from a read error. This chain uses TRBV11-3 with TRBJ2-2; D might be TRBD2 (6 bases). The CDR3 extends over 17 amino acids. Germline lookup yields CDR1 SGHNT and CDR2 YENEEA. Written as DNA, the CDR3 is TGTGCCAGCAGCTTAGATGTTTCGGGAGCCGAACACCGGGGAGCTGTTTTT. It codes for CASSLDVSGAEHRGAVF.

This clone was counted between two and nine times. V is TRBV28 and J is TRBJ2-2; 7 nucleotides match TRBD1. Germline V gene sequence: CDR1 MDHEN, CDR2 SYDVKM. The CDR3 runs to 16 residues. Losses at the gene ends were 5 bases for V and 4 bases for J; bases not matched to a gene: 10. DNA of the CDR3: TGTGCCAGCAGTACAGGTGGGACAGTAGGCACCGGGGAGCTGTTTTTT. It codes for CASSTGGTVGTGELFF.

The genes are TRBV19 and TRBJ1-1; weak D call: TRBD1 (6 bases). CDR3 size: 14 residues. Germline V gene sequence: CDR1 LNHDA, CDR2 SQIVND (reference sequence). V lost 4 bases to trimming and J lost 1 base, with 10 bases between them. The CDR3 region has the DNA TGTGCCAGTAGTACCGACAGGTGGAACACTGAAGCTTTCTTT. Translation: CASSTDRWNTEAFF.

This chain connects TRBV6-1 to TRBJ1-5; D is undetermined. The V end lost 2 bases, the J end lost 0 bases, and 8 bases lay between the germline ends. Germline CDR1 reads MNHNS; CDR2 reads SASEGT. The CDR3 is made up of 15 amino acids. In DNA, the CDR3 is TGTGCCAGCAGTGAATCATCTAATAGCAATCAGCCCCAGCATTTT. Translating it yields CASSESSNSNQPQHF.

This rearrangement joins TRBV30 to TRBJ2-1; 7 bases agree with TRBD2. Unmatched junction bases numbered 11, after V lost 7 bases and J lost 2 bases. This CDR3 is built from 15 residues. CDR1 is GTSNPN and CDR2 is SVGIG in the germline V gene (reference sequence). This CDR3 reads CASPGGGRAYNEQFF. DNA of the CDR3: TGTGCCTCCCCCGGGGGAGGGCGAGCCTACAATGAGCAGTTCTTC.

The rearrangement joins TRBV7-2 to TRBJ2-1, with TRBD2 matching over 11 bases. Germline CDR1 SGHTA, CDR2 FQGNSA. J gave up 10 bases and V 5 bases, and 7 bases lay outside the gene matches. CDR3 length: 14 residues. The CDR3 here is CASSPIAGGLEQFF. The CDR3 DNA reads TGTGCCAGCAGCCCGATAGCGGGAGGGCTCGAGCAGTTCTTC.

The rearrangement joins TRBV15 to TRBJ1-6; no clear D. The germline V gene encodes CDR1 LNHNV and CDR2 YYDKDF (reference sequence). The CDR3 runs 14 residues. Trimming took 1 base from V and 12 from J, leaving 13 bases between them. CDR3 in DNA: TGTGCCACCAGCAGAGGGGCCTTCCCCGGACCCCTCCACTTT. This encodes CATSRGAFPGPLHF.

This clone turned up a few times. The V gene is TRBV28, the J gene TRBJ2-7, with 7 bases identical to TRBD2. V was clipped by 7 bases and J by 4 bases; unmatched bases: 16. The CDR3 is 16 amino acids. CDR1 and CDR2 from the germline V gene are MDHEN and SYDVKM. The CDR3 bases are TGTGCCAGCATACCCGCGCGCGCGGGAGAGCGGTACGAGCAGTACTTC. Protein product: CASIPARAGERYEQYF.

The chain links TRBV6-5 to TRBJ2-3; D may be TRBD2 (5 bases). The CDR3 sequence is 16 residues long. The ends were cut back, 4 bases at V and 3 bases at J, with 17 bases in the middle. Looked up from germline, CDR1 is MNHEY and CDR2 is SVGAGI. The DNA for the CDR3 is TGTGCCAGCAGTTTCGGGGTAGCGATGAAAACAGATACGCAGTATTTT. Its protein product is CASSFGVAMKTDTQYF.

Comment on this clone: At one of its ends the junction is not consistent with the germline gene, which may arise from a read error. The V gene is TRBV5-5, the J gene TRBJ2-1, with TRBD1 matching over 7 bases. The CDR3 runs to 15 residues. Germline V gene sequence: CDR1 SGHKS, CDR2 YYEKEE (reference sequence). CDR3 region: CASNLRQGPYNEQFF. CDR3 in DNA: TGTGCCAGCAACTTGAGACAGGGACCCTACAATGAGCAGTTCTTC.

V usage is TRBV1 and J usage is TRBJ1-1. TRBV1 is a documented pseudogene. The CDR3 has 12 residues. CDR3 coding DNA: TGCACCAGCAGCCATTCGGACACTGAAGCTTTCTTT. Protein: CTSSHSDTEAFF.

The CDR3 sequence is CASTSGMNTEAFF. CDR3 coding DNA: TGTGCCAGCACCTCGGGGATGAACACTGAAGCTTTCTTT. The chain recombines TRBV28 with TRBJ1-1; D is ambiguous. Trimming took 7 bases from V and 0 from J, leaving 9 bases between them. Germline V CDR1 and CDR2: MDHEN, SYDVKM. The CDR3 has 13 residues.

The CDR3 protein is CASSLSSTGSTEAFF. CDR3 sequence (DNA): TGCGCCAGCAGCCTGAGTTCAACAGGGTCGACTGAAGCTTTCTTT. The chain links TRBV5-1 to TRBJ1-1, with D perhaps TRBD1 (6 bases). Germline CDR1 is SGHRS and CDR2 is YFSETQ. The CDR3 is 15 residues long. V lost 4 bases, J lost 5 bases, and 18 bases lay in between.